Shown below are 26 T cell receptor beta chains from a single sample sequenced in a study of T cell repertoires in cytomegalovirus infection. One entry per CDR3 protein, called by TCRdb with MiXCR from the reads. This sample has around 280,000 distinct CDR3 sequences, with approximately 13% found just once. The source material was PBMCs. Receptors were obtained from a human donor in good health (CMV status not recorded). Some clones in this sample may be carry-over from other donors' samples.

The chain combines TRBV10-3 with TRBJ2-3, with D hard to call. Trimming took 0 bases from V and 5 from J, leaving 3 bases between them. CDR1 and CDR2 (germline): ENHRY, SYGVKD. This CDR3 is built from 12 residues. The DNA for the CDR3 is TGTGCCATCAGTGAGTCGTTAGATACGCAGTATTTT. Residues: CAISESLDTQYF.

The chain couples TRBV20-1 to TRBJ2-7; D unclear. In germline, CDR1 is DFQATT, CDR2 SNEGSKA (reference sequence). The CDR3 covers 12 residues. Trimming shortened V by 1 base and J by 7 bases, and 11 bases separated the two germline ends. CDR3 sequence: CSARVPLLEQYF. The CDR3 region has the DNA TGCAGTGCTAGAGTCCCCTTACTAGAGCAGTACTTC.

This chain links TRBV9 with TRBJ1-1, with D hard to call. The CDR3 is made up of 14 amino acids. The germline V gene has CDR1 SGDLS and CDR2 YYNGEE. Trimming took off 0 bases at V and 1 base at J, with 7 bases between the two ends. CDR3 in amino acids: CASSVVPGNTEAFF. The CDR3 coding sequence is TGTGCCAGCAGCGTAGTCCCGGGGAACACTGAAGCTTTCTTT.

This clonotype was counted many times. The V gene is TRBV6-5, the J gene TRBJ2-7; TRBD1 agrees at 7 bases. The CDR3 contains 14 residues. Germline loops: CDR1 MNHEY, CDR2 SVGAGI. Germline trimming cut 2 bases from V and 3 bases from J; bases unmatched to any gene: 4. CDR3 nucleotide sequence: TGTGCCAGCAGTTACAACAGGGGAAGCTACGAGCAGTACTTC. It is translated as CASSYNRGSYEQYF.

In its sample, this clonotype was seen many times. The V and J genes are TRBV5-4 and TRBJ2-3; D not resolved. Germline V gives CDR1 SGHNT, CDR2 YYREEE (reference sequence). This CDR3 is built from 14 residues. Trimming shortened V by 2 bases and J by 4 bases, and 11 bases separated the two germline ends. The CDR3, as DNA: TGTGCCAGCAGCTTAAGTCTGACTCCAGATACGCAGTATTTT. This gives the protein CASSLSLTPDTQYF. Using reference TRBV5-4 and TRBJ2-3 for the parts outside the CDR3, the full variable domain is ETGVTQSPTHLIKTRGQQVTLRCSSQSGHNTVSWYQQALGQGPQFIFQYYREEENGRGNFPPRFSGLQFPNYSSELNVNALELDDSALYLCASSLSLTPDTQYFGPGTRLTVL.

J is TRBJ2-7 and V is TRBV5-1; TRBD2 matches 12 bases. Germline V gene lookup returns CDR1 SGHRS and CDR2 YFSETQ. With 4 bases clipped from V and 5 bases from J, the junction kept 10 bases outside the gene matches. This CDR3 is 16 amino acids long. This CDR3 reads CASSTGTSGYRDEQYF. In DNA form, the CDR3 reads TGCGCCAGCAGCACTGGGACTAGCGGGTATCGGGACGAGCAGTACTTC.

This clonotype was picked up many times. The rearrangement joins TRBV7-8 to TRBJ2-1; the D call may be TRBD1 or TRBD2 (5 bases each). V gave up 7 bases and J gave up 2 bases, with 15 bases separating them. This CDR3 has 15 amino acids. The germline gives CDR1 SGHVS, CDR2 FQNEAQ. The CDR3 region is CASNRDPGPYNEQFF. The CDR3 bases are TGTGCCAGCAACCGGGACCCAGGCCCCTACAATGAGCAGTTCTTC.

Many counts were recorded for this clonotype. This chain connects TRBV7-2 to TRBJ1-2, with D perhaps TRBD1 (6 bases). Germline loops: CDR1 SGHTA, CDR2 FQGNSA. V lost 6 bases to trimming and J lost 7 bases, with 18 bases between them. The CDR3 spans 14 residues. The CDR3 DNA sequence: TGTGCCAGCAGTCAAACCCAGGGGATCGGTGGCTACACCTTC. It yields the protein CASSQTQGIGGYTF.

This clonotype was counted a few times. J is TRBJ2-5 and V is TRBV11-2; 14 nucleotides agree with TRBD2. The CDR3 spans 15 residues. V shed 5 bases and J 4 bases; nucleotides not matched to a gene: 3. Germline CDR1 and CDR2: SGHAT and FQNNGV. The CDR3 here is CASSGGTSGGETQYF. The CDR3 nucleotides read TGTGCCAGCAGCGGCGGGACTAGCGGGGGAGAGACCCAGTACTTC.

The V and J genes are TRBV4-3 and TRBJ2-4; D tentatively fits TRBD1 or TRBD2 (6 bases each). The CDR3 has 15 amino acids. Trimming left V 0 bases short and J 6 bases short, with 12 bases between. The germline V gene has CDR1 LGHNA and CDR2 YSLEER. The chain's CDR3 is CASSQELGGTNIQYF. The CDR3 DNA reads as TGCGCCAGCAGCCAAGAGTTGGGGGGCACAAACATTCAGTACTTC.

Many counts were recorded for this clonotype. V usage is TRBV10-3 and J usage is TRBJ1-2, with D unclear. The CDR3 length is 13 residues. Germline V gene lookup returns CDR1 ENHRY and CDR2 SYGVKD. V was pared by 0 bases and J by 8 bases, with 10 bases between. In DNA, the CDR3 is TGTGCCATCAGTGAGTCGCGAGCCGAGGGCTACACCTTC. Residues: CAISESRAEGYTF.

This clonotype was recorded only once. A far larger clone is only one base removed, so a read error is likely. The rearrangement uses TRBV7-3 and TRBJ2-3; 13 nucleotides line up with TRBD2. The CDR3 length is 16 residues. The germline V gene has CDR1 SGHTA and CDR2 FQGTGA. Trimming at V came to 5 bases and at J to 1 base, leaving 3 bases not matched to a gene. The CDR3 sequence: CASSIGLAGGTDTQYF. As DNA, the CDR3 is TGTGCCAGCAGCATAGGACTAGCGGGAGGCACAGATACGCAGTATTTT.

This clonotype showed up just a few times. The rearrangement uses TRBV4-1 and TRBJ1-2; unclear D gene. Germline loops: CDR1 MGHRA, CDR2 YSYEKL. V was trimmed by 1 base and J by 0 bases, leaving 9 bases between them. The CDR3 sequence is 15 residues long. CDR3 bases: TGCGCCAGCAGCCAAGCCCGGGCCCCTAACTATGGCTACACCTTC. Its translation is CASSQARAPNYGYTF.

With respect to this clonotype: A read error is possible here, since a much larger clone lies one base away. V usage is TRBV6-6 and J usage is TRBJ1-5; D may be TRBD1 (5 bases). CDR3 size: 15 residues. Germline values: CDR1 MNHNY, CDR2 SVGAGI (reference sequence). Between the trimmed V and J ends, which lost 5 bases and 3 bases, there was a span of 14 bases. The CDR3 loop is CASSDNWDFNQPQHF. The CDR3 DNA is TGTGCCAGCAGTGACAACTGGGACTTCAATCAGCCCCAGCATTTT.

The sample holds many counts of this clonotype. This chain links TRBV6-1 with TRBJ1-6, with 9 bases that match TRBD1. CDR1 MNHNS and CDR2 SASEGT come from the germline V gene. The CDR3 covers 15 residues. With V trimmed by 8 bases and J by 7 bases, 9 bases remained unmatched. CDR3 coding DNA: TGTGCCAGCGGGGGGACAGGGACGGGAAATTCACCCCTCCACTTT. Translated: CASGGTGTGNSPLHF.

In this sample, this clonotype turned up many times. The chain links TRBV10-3 to TRBJ1-5; D gene uncertain. V lost 0 bases and J 7 bases, leaving 16 bases between the germline ends. The length of the CDR3 is 16 residues. CDR1 is ENHRY and CDR2 is SYGVKD in the germline V gene. DNA for the CDR3: TGTGCCATCAGTGAGTCTGGGGAGGGAGGATCCCAGCCCCAGCATTTT. It is translated as CAISESGEGGSQPQHF.

This clonotype was picked up many times. The chain is built from TRBV7-2 and TRBJ2-5, with 10 nucleotides matching TRBD1. The CDR3 sequence is 16 residues long. The germline V gene encodes CDR1 SGHTA and CDR2 FQGNSA. With 5 bases clipped from V and 4 bases from J, the junction kept 10 bases outside the gene matches. The CDR3 region has the DNA TGTGCCAGCAGCCTCGTAAGACAGGGGGCTCGAGAGACCCAGTACTTC. Amino acids: CASSLVRQGARETQYF.

This clonotype was seen repeatedly, ten times or more. The chain combines TRBV7-2 with TRBJ2-7; maybe TRBD1 (5 bases). Trimming pared 5 bases from V and 4 bases from J, leaving 18 bases between. The CDR3 spans 15 residues. Germline lookup yields CDR1 SGHTA and CDR2 FQGNSA. The CDR3 region is CASSKGHGRGYEQYF. The DNA for the CDR3 is TGTGCCAGCAGCAAAGGACACGGACGCGGATACGAGCAGTACTTC. The variable domain in full, with the rest retrieved from reference TRBV7-2 and TRBJ2-7, is GAGVSQSPSNKVTEKGKDVELRCDPISGHTALYWYRQSLGQGLEFLIYFQGNSAPDKSGLPSDRFSAERTGGSVSTLTIQRTQQEDSAVYLCASSKGHGRGYEQYFGPGTRLTVT.

At least ten counts were recorded for this clonotype. The V call is TRBV28, the J call TRBJ2-6; a weak D match, TRBD2 (7 bases). The CDR3 spans 16 residues. V dropped 11 bases and J dropped 0 bases, with 17 bases sitting between them. From germline, CDR1 is MDHEN and CDR2 SYDVKM. The CDR3 sequence: CASKGGYLSGANVLTF. The CDR3 nucleotides are TGTGCCTCCAAGGGGGGGTACCTCTCTGGGGCCAACGTCCTGACTTTC.

CDR3 region: CASSLIPTNEKLFF. In nucleotides, the CDR3 is TGCGCCAGCAGCTTGATACCAACTAATGAAAAACTGTTTTTT. The chain couples TRBV5-1 to TRBJ1-4; unclear D gene. V was clipped by 1 base and J by 0 bases, with 4 bases between them. The germline gives CDR1 SGHRS, CDR2 YFSETQ. CDR3 length: 14 amino acids.

In this sample, this clonotype turned up a few times. The chain joins TRBV7-9 to TRBJ2-3; D call uncertain. Trimming removed 5 bases from V and 0 bases from J, with 21 bases in between. The CDR3 contains 18 residues. CDR1 SEHNR and CDR2 FQNEAQ come from the germline V gene (reference sequence). The CDR3 sequence: CASSKRGFPDTSTDTQYF. The CDR3 DNA follows: TGTGCCAGCAGCAAAAGAGGATTTCCAGACACTAGCACAGATACGCAGTATTTT.

This clonotype was observed many times. The chain couples TRBV7-9 to TRBJ2-1, with D perhaps assigned TRBD1 or TRBD2 (5 bases each). The CDR3 consists of 16 residues. V lost 4 bases, J lost 8 bases, and 21 bases lay in between. Germline CDR1 reads SEHNR; CDR2 reads FQNEAQ (reference sequence). The DNA for the CDR3 is TGTGCCAGCAGCTCGACCGGGACCCCACCCTTCGATGAGCAGTTCTTC. Protein product: CASSSTGTPPFDEQFF.

This clonotype has a handful of counts. This chain links TRBV7-2 with TRBJ1-2; TRBD1 is a possible D gene (5 bases). The CDR3 sequence is 14 residues long. The V end lost 1 base, the J end lost 8 bases, and 14 bases lay between the germline ends. Germline CDR1 reads SGHTA; CDR2 reads FQGNSA. CDR3 sequence (DNA): TGTGCCAGCAGCTTAGGGGGCGGAACGCGGGGCTACACCTTC. Translating gives CASSLGGGTRGYTF.

This clonotype appeared many times. V and J are TRBV7-2 and TRBJ1-2; D is perhaps TRBD1 (5 bases). CDR3 length: 15 residues. Germline V gene data show CDR1 as SGHTA and CDR2 as FQGNSA. V lost 5 bases and J lost 2, with 15 bases in between. CDR3 DNA: TGTGCCAGCAGCACAACGGGGGGACGGAACTATGGCTACACCTTC. It specifies CASSTTGGRNYGYTF.

The rearrangement joins TRBV6-5 to TRBJ2-1; TRBD1 might be the D (5 bases). The CDR3 runs 11 residues. V lost 5 bases to trimming and J lost 7 bases, with 6 bases between them. Germline V gene data show CDR1 as MNHEY and CDR2 as SVGAGI. The CDR3, as DNA: TGTGCCAGCAGTCAGGGAAATGAGCAGTTCTTC. This gives the protein CASSQGNEQFF.

This clonotype was counted many times. The chain combines TRBV28 with TRBJ2-1, with 10 nucleotides matching TRBD2. Per the germline V gene, CDR1 is MDHEN and CDR2 is SYDVKM. There are 16 residues in the CDR3. The J segment lost 0 bases and the V segment lost 2 bases, leaving 1 base of the junction unmatched. CDR3 residues: CASSLPSGSSYNEQFF. The DNA for the CDR3 is TGTGCCAGCAGTTTACCTAGCGGGAGCTCCTACAATGAGCAGTTCTTC.